The clone carrying this T cell receptor beta chain was seen only once. Its specificity is unknown. The table came from immunoSEQ multiplex PCR; TCRdb's copy has only in-frame clones and leaves some out. This table holds approximately 46,000 clones, approximately 85% found once. This sample is part of a study of radiotherapy plus CTLA-4 blockade in lung cancer. The study, taken as a whole, reports: Increased serum interferon-beta after radiation also reportedly predicted response strongly.

CDR1 and CDR2 from the germline V gene are LNHDA and SQIVND (reference sequence). This CDR3 has 14 residues. The V gene end was trimmed by 5 bases and the J gene end by 6 bases; junction bases not matched to a gene: 9. The starting material was peripheral blood, obtained from a patient treated with radiotherapy plus ipilimumab. J is TRBJ1-1 and V is TRBV19; TRBD1 matches 7 bases. The source of this sequence is a human donor with non-small cell lung cancer whose response to radiotherapy plus ipilimumab could not be evaluated. The CDR3 DNA follows: TGTGCCAGTAGTCAAGACAGGGTGTACCCTGAAGCTTTCTTT. This encodes CASSQDRVYPEAFF.